The 20 T cell receptor beta chains below come from one sample, sequenced in a study of CD8+ T cells in alopecia areata. Sequencing used cDNA as its template, made by extracting RNA and reverse transcribing it. Libraries were prepared by immunoSEQ multiplex PCR; TCRdb keeps only in-frame clonotypes and omits some of them. Here the sample spans under 350,000 clones, more than 45% being singletons. Sample treatment: oral pan-JAK inhibitor, 5-10 mg twice daily. The input for sequencing was CD4+ T cells sorted from blood, taken at week 24, from a patient treated with tofacitinib. Receptor source: a human donor with alopecia areata.

V is TRBV15 and J is TRBJ1-1; 8 bases line up with TRBD1. Germline CDR1 reads LNHNV; CDR2 reads YYDKDF (reference sequence). CDR3 size: 18 residues. V shed 0 bases and J 0 bases; nucleotides not matched to a gene: 9. Here the CDR3 DNA reads TGTGCCACCAGCAGAGATCGGACAGGGTCATCAATGAACACTGAAGCTTTCTTT. Protein sequence: CATSRDRTGSSMNTEAFF.

This clone turned up a few times. This rearrangement joins TRBV18 to TRBJ1-3, with D unresolved. V lost 3 bases, J lost 2 bases, and 14 bases lay in between. This CDR3 is built from 16 residues. The germline V gene has CDR1 KGHSH and CDR2 LQKENI. The CDR3 region has the DNA TGTGCCAGCTCACCTTCCTGGACGACCGCTGGAAACACCATATATTTT. It yields the protein CASSPSWTTAGNTIYF. The full variable domain, with the rest looked up from reference TRBV18 and TRBJ1-3, is NAGVMQNPRHLVRRRGQEARLRCSPMKGHSHVYWYRQLPEEGLKFMVYLQKENIIDESGMPKERFSAEFPKEGPSILRIQQVVRGDSAAYFCASSPSWTTAGNTIYFGEGSWLTVV.

This clone was counted only a few times. CDR3 sequence: CASSQDRWGRGEAFF. Here the CDR3 DNA reads TGTGCCAGCAGTCAGGACAGATGGGGACGTGGTGAAGCTTTCTTT. J is TRBJ1-1 and V is TRBV6-1, with D perhaps TRBD1 (6 bases). The CDR3 loop spans 15 amino acids. Trimming left V 5 bases short and J 7 bases short, with 20 bases between. The germline CDR1 and CDR2 sequences are MNHNS and SASEGT.

J is TRBJ2-7 and V is TRBV23-1, with 12 nucleotides matching TRBD1. TRBV23-1 is noted as an ORF with a role that remains uncertain. CDR3 length: 17 amino acids. Trimming cost V 2 bases and J 2 bases; bases outside gene matches: 7. The CDR3 sequence: CASSQSGTGGLTYEQYF. CDR3 DNA sequence: TGCGCCAGCAGTCAAAGCGGGACAGGGGGCTTGACCTACGAGCAGTACTTC.

V gene TRBV30 combines with J gene TRBJ2-4; D possibly corresponds to TRBD1 (5 bases). Deletions cut 4 bases from V and 9 bases from J, with 13 bases between. The germline CDR1 and CDR2 sequences are GTSNPN and SVGIG (reference sequence). This CDR3 has 12 residues. The CDR3 reads CAWTRGQGIQYF. The CDR3 DNA is TGTGCCTGGACCCGCGGCCAGGGCATTCAGTACTTC.

This clone has just a few counts. The DNA for the CDR3 is TGTGCCAGCAGCTTAACAAAGGCTGCTACCTACGAGCAGTACTTC. Translated: CASSLTKAATYEQYF. The rearrangement uses TRBV7-3 and TRBJ2-7; the D is unclear. Germline V CDR1 and CDR2: SGHTA, FQGTGA. V was trimmed by 0 bases and J by 2 bases, leaving 11 bases between them. The CDR3 sequence is 15 residues long.

The chain employs TRBV5-6 and TRBJ2-7; no firm D call. This CDR3 comprises 14 residues. Trimming left V 1 base short and J 7 bases short, with 15 bases between. Germline values: CDR1 SGHDT, CDR2 YYEEEE. The DNA for the CDR3 is TGTGCCAGCAGCTTGCCCGGGCATCCTGTTGAGCAGTACTTC. This gives the protein CASSLPGHPVEQYF.

V is TRBV5-1 and J is TRBJ2-7; 11 bases align to TRBD1. This CDR3 has 14 amino acids. V shed 5 bases, J shed 6 bases, and the junction held 7 bases outside the gene matches. Germline CDR1 reads SGHRS; CDR2 reads YFSETQ. The CDR3 spells CASSWADRGREQYF. The CDR3 DNA reads as TGCGCCAGCAGTTGGGCGGACAGGGGGCGCGAGCAGTACTTC.

In this sample, this clone turned up a few times. This sequence joins TRBV29-1 and TRBJ2-7; D is uncertain. The CDR3 has 11 amino acids. V lost 4 bases, J lost 3 bases, and 7 bases lay in between. The germline gives CDR1 SQVTM, CDR2 ANQGSEA. CDR3 sequence: CSVVVNYEQYF. DNA for the CDR3: TGCAGCGTTGTGGTTAACTACGAGCAGTACTTC.

The V and J genes are TRBV7-9 and TRBJ1-6; 7 nucleotides align to TRBD1. CDR1 and CDR2 (germline): SEHNR, FQNEAQ (reference sequence). The CDR3 totals 16 residues. The V gene end was trimmed by 5 bases and the J gene end by 5 bases; junction bases not matched to a gene: 9. In DNA, the CDR3 is TGTGCCAGCAGCAACGGTAGAACAGGGGATAATTCACCCCTCCACTTT. Translation: CASSNGRTGDNSPLHF.

This clone was picked up one time. The chain has TRBV28 and TRBJ1-5; D is undetermined. V gave up 3 bases and J gave up 5 bases, with 5 bases separating them. The CDR3 contains 12 residues. Germline assignment: CDR1 MDHEN and CDR2 SYDVKM. CDR3 bases: TGTGCCAGCAGTTTTCGTTATCAGCCCCAGCATTTT. Translating it yields CASSFRYQPQHF.

The chain links TRBV7-6 to TRBJ2-3, with D uncertain. The CDR3 spans 16 residues. CDR1 is SGHVS, CDR2 FNYEAQ, per germline. Trimming took 0 bases from V and 1 from J, leaving 11 bases between them. CDR3 in amino acids: CASSLASYIGTDTQYF. In nucleotides, the CDR3 is TGTGCCAGCAGCTTAGCCTCCTACATCGGCACAGATACGCAGTATTTT.

The chain couples TRBV2 to TRBJ1-1; TRBD1 aligns across 7 bases. V was pared by 2 bases and J by 3 bases, with 9 bases of the junction left unmatched. The germline gives CDR1 SNHLY, CDR2 FYNNEI. The CDR3 loop spans 16 amino acids. This CDR3 reads CASSERRTGGDTEAFF. CDR3 DNA sequence: TGTGCCAGCAGTGAAAGGAGGACAGGCGGGGACACTGAAGCTTTCTTT.

This sequence joins TRBV23-1 and TRBJ1-4, with D perhaps matching TRBD1 (5 bases). TRBV23-1 carries the ORF label, with uncertain function. V was pared by 0 bases and J by 0 bases, with 8 bases between. The length of the CDR3 is 16 residues. CDR3 nucleotides: TGCGCCAGCAGTCAATCGTCGGGGCCAACTAATGAAAAACTGTTTTTT. As protein: CASSQSSGPTNEKLFF.

V gene TRBV30 combines with J gene TRBJ2-1; D perhaps matches TRBD2 (7 bases). This CDR3 contains 18 residues. Trimming removed 4 bases at V and 3 bases at J, with 25 bases between. From germline, CDR1 is GTSNPN and CDR2 SVGIG (reference sequence). CDR3 in amino acids: CAWTPGLLGGGFYNEQFF. The CDR3 bases are TGTGCCTGGACCCCTGGTCTCCTAGGGGGGGGGTTCTACAATGAGCAGTTCTTC.

The V gene is TRBV7-9, the J gene TRBJ1-6, with D perhaps TRBD1 (6 bases). The CDR3 runs 17 residues. The V end was cut by 2 bases, the J end by 14 bases, with 25 bases between. The germline V gene encodes CDR1 SEHNR and CDR2 FQNEAQ (reference sequence). DNA of the CDR3: TGTGCCAGCAGCTTAACCTCTTTACAGGGCGGATTTGCAGCCCTCCACTTT. Protein product: CASSLTSLQGGFAALHF.

V is TRBV25-1 and J is TRBJ2-1; 8 positions match TRBD2. After removal of 8 bases from V and 1 base from J, the junction contained 1 base not matched to a gene. The V gene's germline CDR1 is MGHDK and CDR2 SYGVNS. This CDR3 comprises 13 residues. The CDR3 DNA reads TGTGCCAGCCGGGGGGGATCCTACAATGAGCAGTTCTTC. This encodes CASRGGSYNEQFF.

The chain links TRBV2 to TRBJ2-2; perhaps TRBD2 as D (6 bases). V dropped 2 bases and J dropped 1 base, with 8 bases sitting between them. Germline V gene lookup returns CDR1 SNHLY and CDR2 FYNNEI. This CDR3 has 15 amino acids. CDR3 sequence reads: CASSEQGGNTGELFF. The CDR3 DNA is TGTGCCAGCAGTGAACAGGGAGGGAACACCGGGGAGCTGTTTTTT.

J is TRBJ2-3 and V is TRBV4-2; D is perhaps TRBD2 (6 bases). The CDR3 runs to 14 residues. Per germline, CDR1 LGHNA and CDR2 YNFKEQ. Trimming took 6 bases from V and 1 from J, leaving 11 bases between them. DNA of the CDR3: TGTGCCAGCAGTCCTAGCGTGGGCACAGATACGCAGTATTTT. Amino acids: CASSPSVGTDTQYF.

The chain links TRBV4-1 to TRBJ2-1; D unresolved. Trimming took off 0 bases at V and 9 bases at J, with 9 bases between the two ends. Germline V lookup: CDR1 MGHRA, CDR2 YSYEKL. This CDR3 has 13 residues. The CDR3 is CASSQDRGGEQFF. The CDR3 DNA reads TGCGCCAGCAGCCAAGATCGTGGTGGTGAGCAGTTCTTC.